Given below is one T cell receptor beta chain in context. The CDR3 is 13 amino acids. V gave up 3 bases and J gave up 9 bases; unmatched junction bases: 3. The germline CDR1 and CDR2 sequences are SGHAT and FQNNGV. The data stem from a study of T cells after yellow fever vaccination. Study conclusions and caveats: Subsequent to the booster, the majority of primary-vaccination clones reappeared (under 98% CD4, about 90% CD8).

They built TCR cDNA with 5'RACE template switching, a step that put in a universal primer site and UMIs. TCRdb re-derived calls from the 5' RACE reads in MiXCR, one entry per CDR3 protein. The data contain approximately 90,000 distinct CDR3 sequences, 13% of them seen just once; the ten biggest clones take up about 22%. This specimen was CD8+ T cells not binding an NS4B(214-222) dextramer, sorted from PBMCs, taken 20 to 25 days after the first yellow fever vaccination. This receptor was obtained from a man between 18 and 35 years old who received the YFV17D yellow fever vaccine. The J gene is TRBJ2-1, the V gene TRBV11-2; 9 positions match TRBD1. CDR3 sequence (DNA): TGTGCCAGCAGCTTTACGACAGGGGGTGAGCAGTTCTTC. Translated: CASSFTTGGEQFF.